This passage covers 15 T cell receptor beta chains from one sample sequenced in a study of beta chain features in type 1 diabetes. Their antigens are not known. Of the isolated RNA, all was reverse transcribed, and so the sequenced material was expressed TCRB transcripts. Sequenced by immunoSEQ multiplex PCR; TCRdb stores in-frame clones only, minus some. The sample holds about 400,000 clones, 10% to 15% seen once. Regarding the study as a whole: The study found moderately but significantly shorter TCRB CDR3s in all four CD4+ subsets of Type 1 diabetes patients.

Sequencing was carried out using naive CD4+ T cells from blood. These receptors all stem from a woman younger than 30 with type 1 diabetes.

This sequence joins TRBV7-6 and TRBJ2-7; unclear D gene. Trimming stripped 5 bases from V and 1 base from J, with 12 bases between. There are 14 residues in the CDR3. Germline V gene lookup returns CDR1 SGHVS and CDR2 FNYEAQ. For the CDR3, the DNA is TGTGCCAGCAGCGTAGACACTACTTCCTACGAGCAGTACTTC. Protein: CASSVDTTSYEQYF.

This clone was detected only a few times. The gene calls are TRBV5-1 and TRBJ1-5; D remains ambiguous. Germline CDR1 is SGHRS and CDR2 is YFSETQ. The CDR3 extends over 15 amino acids. Trimming removed 0 bases at V and 5 bases at J, with 12 bases between. The CDR3 is CASSLDSGDDQPQHF. Written as DNA, the CDR3 is TGCGCCAGCAGCTTGGATTCTGGAGACGATCAGCCCCAGCATTTT.

The chain uses TRBV5-1 and TRBJ1-1; D perhaps matches TRBD1 (5 bases). The CDR3 totals 14 residues. V lost 4 bases and J 3 bases, leaving 13 bases between the germline ends. Germline CDR1 reads SGHRS; CDR2 reads YFSETQ. CDR3 in DNA: TGCGCCAGCAGCCATCCAGGGTCTGACACTGAAGCTTTCTTT. Amino acids: CASSHPGSDTEAFF.

The V gene is TRBV7-2, the J gene TRBJ1-6; a possible D gene is TRBD1 (6 bases). Germline assignment: CDR1 SGHTA and CDR2 FQGNSA. This CDR3 spans 13 amino acids. Trimming took 1 base from V and 14 from J, leaving 12 bases between them. CDR3: CASSLVGGDALHF. Written as DNA, the CDR3 is TGTGCCAGCAGCTTAGTAGGGGGGGACGCCCTCCACTTT.

This clone was counted between two and nine times. Other DNA sequences from this sample encode an identical CDR3 as well. The J gene is TRBJ2-5, the V gene TRBV5-1; no clear D. Per the germline V gene, CDR1 is SGHRS and CDR2 is YFSETQ. V was trimmed by 0 bases and J by 3 bases, leaving 9 bases between them. The CDR3 extends over 14 amino acids. The CDR3 protein is CASSLGGSEETQYF. CDR3 coding DNA: TGCGCCAGCAGCTTGGGAGGCAGCGAAGAGACCCAGTACTTC.

This clone was observed a handful of times. The chain combines TRBV7-9 with TRBJ2-1; D not resolved. The germline V and J ends were trimmed by 3 bases and 4 bases, with 7 bases remaining between them. From germline, CDR1 is SEHNR and CDR2 FQNEAQ (reference sequence). This CDR3 has 13 residues. The CDR3 coding sequence is TGTGCCAGCAGCTTTGACTCGTACAATGAGCAGTTCTTC. Translated: CASSFDSYNEQFF.

This clone was picked up a small number of times. V gene TRBV11-3 combines with J gene TRBJ2-7, with 9 bases aligning to TRBD1. V trimming: 3 bases; J trimming: 5 bases; junction bases outside the gene matches: 2. This CDR3 has 13 amino acids. Germline assignment: CDR1 SGHNT and CDR2 YENEEA. In DNA form, the CDR3 reads TGTGCCAGCAGCTTCAGGACAGGGGACGAGCAGTACTTC. Protein sequence: CASSFRTGDEQYF.

This chain joins TRBV4-3 and TRBJ2-7; a possible D gene is TRBD1 (6 bases). The CDR3 totals 15 residues. V lost 4 bases and J lost 0, with 13 bases in between. Germline V gives CDR1 LGHNA, CDR2 YSLEER. The CDR3 reads CASSRDRQASYEQYF. In nucleotides, the CDR3 is TGCGCCAGCAGCCGAGACAGACAGGCCTCCTACGAGCAGTACTTC.

The chain is built from TRBV11-2 and TRBJ2-7, with D perhaps matching TRBD2 (7 bases). V was pared by 6 bases and J by 5 bases, with 14 bases between. This CDR3 is 13 amino acids long. Germline values: CDR1 SGHAT, CDR2 FQNNGV. For the CDR3, the DNA is TGTGCCAGCAGTGGGGGGGGGCCGAACGAGCAGTACTTC. It codes for CASSGGGPNEQYF. The whole variable domain, remainder taken from reference TRBV11-2 and TRBJ2-7, is EAGVAQSPRYKIIEKRQSVAFWCNPISGHATLYWYQQILGQGPKLLIQFQNNGVVDDSQLPKDRFSAERLKGVDSTLKIQPAKLEDSAVYLCASSGGGPNEQYFGPGTRLTVT.

Concerning this clone: Other DNA sequences in this sample translate to the same CDR3. This chain connects TRBV7-2 to TRBJ2-3; 7 bases match TRBD2. J lost 3 bases, V lost 5 bases, and 5 bases had no gene match. CDR1 is SGHTA, CDR2 FQGNSA, per germline. The CDR3 is 14 residues long. The CDR3 protein is CASSLSGATDTQYF. CDR3 DNA: TGTGCCAGCAGCCTGAGCGGGGCTACAGATACGCAGTATTTT.

J is TRBJ1-1 and V is TRBV10-3; D possibly corresponds to TRBD1 (6 bases). The germline V gene has CDR1 ENHRY and CDR2 SYGVKD. V was pared by 11 bases and J by 2 bases, with 15 bases between. This CDR3 region has 13 residues. CDR3: CASLSRGNTEAFF. The CDR3 nucleotides are TGTGCCTCCCTTTCCAGGGGTAACACTGAAGCTTTCTTT.

This chain connects TRBV4-1 to TRBJ2-1, with D uncertain. V was shortened by 4 bases and J by 7 bases, with 11 bases between the two germline ends. Looked up from germline, CDR1 is MGHRA and CDR2 is YSYEKL. This CDR3 has 13 residues. DNA for the CDR3: TGCGCCAGCAGCCCCGGTAATGTGAATGAGCAGTTCTTC. Translated: CASSPGNVNEQFF.

In its sample, this clone was seen a few times. The chain has TRBV5-1 and TRBJ2-7, with D perhaps matching TRBD1 (6 bases). V was clipped by 5 bases and J by 3 bases, with 12 bases between them. Germline lookup yields CDR1 SGHRS and CDR2 YFSETQ. This CDR3 is 13 amino acids long. The CDR3 protein is CASRGTGSYEQYF. The CDR3, as DNA: TGCGCCAGCAGGGGAACAGGGAGCTACGAGCAGTACTTC. Full variable domain (missing parts from reference TRBV5-1 and TRBJ2-7): KAGVTQTPRYLIKTRGQQVTLSCSPISGHRSVSWYQQTPGQGLQFLFEYFSETQRNKGNFPGRFSGRQFSNSRSEMNVSTLELGDSALYLCASRGTGSYEQYFGPGTRLTVT.

The rearrangement uses TRBV6-5 and TRBJ1-2; 8 bases map to TRBD1. The CDR3 sequence is 14 residues long. Germline CDR1 MNHEY, CDR2 SVGAGI. The junction had 5 bases not matched to a gene; V was cut back by 4 bases and J by 4 bases. CDR3 loop: CASSFAGGPYGYTF. As DNA, the CDR3 is TGTGCCAGCAGTTTCGCAGGGGGCCCCTATGGCTACACCTTC.

This clone was picked up a small number of times. J is TRBJ2-7 and V is TRBV29-1; 7 nucleotides line up with TRBD1. Losses at the gene ends were 6 bases for V and 10 bases for J; bases not matched to a gene: 12. Germline V CDR1 and CDR2: SQVTM, ANQGSEA. The length of the CDR3 is 12 residues. CDR3: CSVRTGEKAQYF. The CDR3, as DNA: TGCAGCGTCCGAACAGGGGAAAAGGCCCAGTACTTC.